This passage covers 24 T cell receptor beta chains from one sample sequenced in a study of Graves' ophthalmopathy and Graves' hyperthyroidism. Amplification targeted the TCR beta CDR3 regions, with RNA transcripts as the source material. In the first round, RT-PCR was carried out with HTBI primers, and a multiplex PCR formed the second round. TCRdb re-derived calls from the multiplex PCR reads in MiXCR, one entry per CDR3 protein. This table holds approximately 480,000 distinct CDR3 sequences, roughly an eighth found once. The sequencing sample was made of blood. The receptors derive from a woman in her 30s with Graves' ophthalmopathy.

This clonotype has ten or more counts. The chain carries TRBV2 and TRBJ2-2; D perhaps matches TRBD2 (6 bases). The CDR3 loop spans 13 amino acids. Trimming pared 4 bases from V and 3 bases from J, leaving 6 bases between. Germline V lookup: CDR1 SNHLY, CDR2 FYNNEI. Here the CDR3 reads CASSGDYTGELFF. CDR3 nucleotide sequence: TGTGCCAGCAGTGGGGACTACACCGGGGAGCTGTTTTTT.

This clonotype appeared many times. J is TRBJ1-1 and V is TRBV20-1; a weak D match, TRBD1 (5 bases). V lost 2 bases to trimming and J lost 3 bases, with 7 bases between them. CDR1 and CDR2 from the germline V gene are DFQATT and SNEGSKA (reference sequence). The CDR3 is 12 residues long. The CDR3 nucleotides read TGCAGTGCTAGAAAGGGACACACTGAAGCTTTCTTT. Translated: CSARKGHTEAFF.

The sample holds a few counts of this clonotype. J is TRBJ1-2 and V is TRBV5-4; D is undetermined. Trimming took 4 bases from V and 6 from J, leaving 13 bases between them. Germline lookup yields CDR1 SGHNT and CDR2 YYREEE (reference sequence). The CDR3 is 13 residues long. CDR3 in amino acids: CASSPESRNGYTF. CDR3 nucleotide sequence: TGTGCCAGCAGCCCGGAGAGTAGGAATGGCTACACCTTC. Looking up the rest from reference TRBV5-4 and TRBJ1-2 gives the full variable domain: ETGVTQSPTHLIKTRGQQVTLRCSSQSGHNTVSWYQQALGQGPQFIFQYYREEENGRGNFPPRFSGLQFPNYSSELNVNALELDDSALYLCASSPESRNGYTFGSGTRLTVV.

This clonotype has a handful of counts. The chain recombines TRBV5-1 with TRBJ2-7; the match to TRBD1 covers 7 bases. Germline trimming cut 0 bases from V and 3 bases from J; bases unmatched to any gene: 12. This CDR3 region has 17 residues. CDR1 is SGHRS and CDR2 is YFSETQ in the germline V gene. This chain's CDR3 is CASSLEPVGQVFYEQYF. The CDR3 DNA is TGCGCCAGCAGCTTGGAACCCGTCGGACAGGTATTCTACGAGCAGTACTTC.

The chain links TRBV28 to TRBJ1-5, with D possibly matching TRBD1 (5 bases). V was trimmed by 3 bases and J by 6 bases, leaving 12 bases between them. Germline CDR1 reads MDHEN; CDR2 reads SYDVKM. This CDR3 has 14 residues. The CDR3 spells CASSLGGDAQPQHF. In DNA, the CDR3 is TGTGCCAGCAGTTTGGGGGGGGACGCTCAGCCCCAGCATTTT.

This clonotype was picked up many times. The chain combines TRBV2 with TRBJ2-5; 7 nucleotides align to TRBD1. The ends lost 6 bases at V and 7 bases at J; junction bases unmatched: 11. CDR1 is SNHLY, CDR2 FYNNEI, per germline. This CDR3 comprises 14 residues. In DNA form, the CDR3 reads TGTGCCAGCAGCACTCGGACAGGTTTTATGACCCAGTACTTC. Translated: CASSTRTGFMTQYF.

This clonotype was found many times. The rearrangement uses TRBV2 and TRBJ1-1; D is unresolved. V shed 4 bases and J shed 1 base, with 16 bases lying between them. The CDR3 covers 16 residues. The germline gives CDR1 SNHLY, CDR2 FYNNEI. The DNA for the CDR3 is TGTGCCAGCAGTGGACACGCCCGACGGGAGAACACTGAAGCTTTCTTT. It is translated as CASSGHARRENTEAFF.

This clonotype was recorded at least ten times. The genes are TRBV30 and TRBJ2-7; a weak D match, TRBD1 (5 bases). Germline CDR1 GTSNPN, CDR2 SVGIG (reference sequence). Trimming took 5 bases from V and 4 from J, leaving 12 bases between them. The CDR3 runs to 12 residues. The CDR3 region has the DNA TGTGCCTGGGGGTCGCAGGGTTACGAGCAGTACTTC. Protein sequence: CAWGSQGYEQYF.

This clonotype was recorded a few times. The chain uses TRBV12-3 or TRBV12-4 and TRBJ2-3; D possibly corresponds to TRBD2 (5 bases). There are 14 residues in the CDR3. V was shortened by 3 bases and J by 2 bases, with 9 bases between the two germline ends. CDR3 nucleotides: TGTGCCAGCAGTTTGTCTAGCTTCACAGATACGCAGTATTTT. Residues: CASSLSSFTDTQYF.

With regard to this clonotype: Being one base from a much bigger clone, this may be a read error. The gene calls are TRBV6-1 and TRBJ1-5, with a tentative D call TRBD1 (5 bases). CDR3 length: 15 amino acids. Germline V gives CDR1 MNHNS, CDR2 SASEGT. Trimming pared 9 bases from V and 4 bases from J, leaving 19 bases between. In DNA, the CDR3 is TGTGCCAGTTTCATCGAGGCAGGGATAAATCAGCCCCAGCATTTT. Encoded protein: CASFIEAGINQPQHF.

This clonotype has a count of ten or more. V and J are TRBV5-6 and TRBJ2-5, with TRBD2 matching 8 bases. In germline, CDR1 is SGHDT, CDR2 YYEEEE. Trimming cost V 7 bases and J 3 bases; bases outside gene matches: 5. This CDR3 has 13 amino acids. The chain's CDR3 is CASEGGGKETQYF. The CDR3 region has the DNA TGTGCCAGCGAGGGCGGGGGGAAAGAGACCCAGTACTTC.

This clonotype was seen ten or more times. J is TRBJ1-3 and V is TRBV6-1; D may be TRBD1 (6 bases). Trimming shortened V by 6 bases and J by 2 bases, and 11 bases separated the two germline ends. The CDR3 is 14 amino acids. The germline V gene encodes CDR1 MNHNS and CDR2 SASEGT. The CDR3 nucleotides are TGTGCCAGCAGCAGGGGAAAGGCTGGAAACACCATATATTTT. Its protein is CASSRGKAGNTIYF.

This clonotype has a handful of counts. A read error is possible here, since a much larger clone lies one base away. CDR3 protein: CASSSADATKYF. The DNA of the CDR3 is TGTGCCAGCAGTTCGGCTGATGCGACCAAGTACTTC. V is TRBV27 and J is TRBJ2-5, with D uncertain. Looked up from germline, CDR1 is MNHEY and CDR2 is SMNVEV (reference sequence). This CDR3 contains 12 residues.

This clonotype was counted many times. The chain employs TRBV19 and TRBJ2-7; the D call may be TRBD1 or TRBD2 (5 bases each). This CDR3 region has 14 residues. V was pared by 6 bases and J by 0 bases, with 12 bases between. From germline, CDR1 is LNHDA and CDR2 SQIVND (reference sequence). The CDR3 here is CASSLMGTSYEQYF. The CDR3 coding sequence is TGTGCCAGTAGCCTGATGGGGACCTCCTACGAGCAGTACTTC.

On this clonotype itself: This likely comes from a read error, as the CDR3 has no conserved phenylalanine or tryptophan at its end. Because the CDR3's place on the DNA is in doubt, the DNA is left out and the CDR3 is given as listed by TCRdb. The CDR3 loop is CASSPLDPNYGYSY. The chain recombines TRBV28 with TRBJ1-2. Germline CDR1 and CDR2: MDHEN and SYDVKM. A total of 14 residues make up the CDR3, ends included.

This clonotype was found many times. V usage is TRBV28 and J usage is TRBJ1-2, with D perhaps matching TRBD1 (5 bases). The CDR3 is 13 amino acids. The V gene lost 8 bases and the J gene lost 7 bases, with 17 bases spanning the gap. The germline CDR1 and CDR2 sequences are MDHEN and SYDVKM. As DNA, the CDR3 is TGTGCCAGCGGCGGCAGGGCCAGGTGTGGCTACACCTTC. This sequence encodes CASGGRARCGYTF.

A word on this clonotype: One junction end does not reproduce the germline sequence, and a read error may be involved. The chain has TRBV6-1 and TRBJ1-1; D gene unclear. Germline CDR1 is MNHNS and CDR2 is SASEGT. This CDR3 spans 14 amino acids. CDR3 nucleotides: TGTGCCAGCAGTGAACGCGTCCGTAACACTGATGCTTTCTTT. Amino acid sequence: CASSERVRNTDAFF.

This clonotype was observed many times. The rearrangement joins TRBV6-2 or TRBV6-3 to TRBJ1-5, with D uncertain. This CDR3 comprises 16 residues. CDR1 is MNHEY, CDR2 SVGEGT, per germline. With 0 bases removed from V and 2 bases from J, the gap between germline ends came to 11 bases. Here the CDR3 DNA reads TGTGCCAGCAGTTACTCGATTGTCAGAGGCAATCAGCCCCAGCATTTT. Translated: CASSYSIVRGNQPQHF.

In this sample, this clonotype turned up many times. The chain carries TRBV19 and TRBJ1-1; D ambiguous. The length of the CDR3 is 13 residues. Between the trimmed V and J ends, which lost 5 bases and 1 base, there was a span of 8 bases. The germline CDR1 and CDR2 sequences are LNHDA and SQIVND (reference sequence). CDR3 amino acids: CASSADWNTEAFF. Here the CDR3 DNA reads TGTGCCAGTAGTGCAGACTGGAACACTGAAGCTTTCTTT.

A word on this clonotype: This may arise from a read error, as a much more abundant clone is one base away. The chain joins TRBV9 to TRBJ1-2, with a tentative D call TRBD1 (5 bases). The CDR3 has 11 residues. Looked up from germline, CDR1 is SGDLS and CDR2 is YYNGEE. Written as DNA, the CDR3 is TGTGCCGGCAGCGCTGAAACAGGTCTCACCTTC. Its protein product is CAGSAETGLTF.

This clonotype showed up many times. This sequence joins TRBV12-3 or TRBV12-4 and TRBJ2-7, with D unclear. CDR3 size: 12 residues. Trimming took off 3 bases at V and 5 bases at J, with 8 bases between the two ends. This chain's CDR3 is CASSFPNHEQYF. The CDR3 DNA reads as TGTGCCAGCAGTTTCCCCAACCACGAGCAGTACTTC.

This clonotype was observed at least ten times. V gene TRBV24-1 combines with J gene TRBJ2-5; tentative D call: TRBD1 (5 bases). The CDR3 has 15 residues. Germline V gene lookup returns CDR1 KGHDR and CDR2 SFDVKD. Trimming pared 3 bases from V and 2 bases from J, leaving 12 bases between. Here the CDR3 DNA reads TGTGCCACCAGTGATGCTGAGACAGATCAAGAGACCCAGTACTTC. Translating gives CATSDAETDQETQYF.

This clonotype came up many times. The J gene is TRBJ2-7, the V gene TRBV6-1; TRBD1 or TRBD2 may be the D gene (5 bases each). Between the trimmed V and J ends, which lost 6 bases and 0 bases, there was a span of 15 bases. Germline lookup yields CDR1 MNHNS and CDR2 SASEGT. The CDR3 contains 15 residues. The CDR3 spells CASSAGTRSSYEQYF. The CDR3 coding sequence is TGTGCCAGCAGCGCCGGGACGAGGAGCTCCTACGAGCAGTACTTC.

This clonotype was counted ten times or more. The chain joins TRBV18 to TRBJ2-5; possibly TRBD2 for D (5 bases). The V end was cut by 3 bases, the J end by 3 bases, with 11 bases between. The CDR3 is made up of 14 amino acids. Germline V CDR1 and CDR2: KGHSH, LQKENI. CDR3 sequence reads: CASSPVGVEETQYF. CDR3 nucleotide sequence: TGTGCCAGCTCACCGGTCGGGGTCGAAGAGACCCAGTACTTC.